These T cell receptor beta chains were read from a single sample in a study of long-term antiretroviral therapy in people with HIV. Only in-frame clones appear in the TCRdb table, and some are missing; sequencing was by immunoSEQ multiplex PCR. The data show tens of thousands of clones, around four fifths seen once. This material consisted of unsorted PBMCs, taken 1.6 years after starting antiretroviral therapy. The receptor source for this set is a man between 35 and 55 years old with HIV. Both conserved end residues are part of each CDR3. The D gene is left open where the match is weak. Size values are once, few and many counts, or a class for expanded clones, and some rows have none.

v_gene	d_gene	j_gene	len	abundance	CDR3nt	CDR3aa
TRBV25-1	NA	TRBJ2-1	16	NA	TGTGCCAGCAGTGAGTTGGGAGGGACAAACTACAATGAGCAGTTCTTC	CASSELGGTNYNEQFF
TRBV7-9	TRBD1	TRBJ2-2	14	NA	TGTGCCAGCAGCCGGGACAGAAACACCGGGGAGCTGTTTTTT	CASSRDRNTGELFF
TRBV21-1	NA	TRBJ1-5	17	NA	TGTGCCAGCAGCACAAATAAGACAGCTAGGGTCAATCAGCCCCAGCATTTT	CASSTNKTARVNQPQHF
TRBV9	TRBD2	TRBJ2-3	15	NA	TGTGCCAGCAGCCTCAATTCTCCCTCTAGCGGGGGGTTGTATTTT	CASSLNSPSSGGLYF
TRBV6-1	TRBD1	TRBJ1-6	16	NA	TGTGCCAGCAGTGAACCCTTGGGACAGGGGAACTCACCCCTCCACTTT	CASSEPLGQGNSPLHF
TRBV7-8	NA	TRBJ2-2	16	NA	TGTGCCAGCAGCTTATTAGTGACTCCAAACACCGGGGAGCTGTTTTTT	CASSLLVTPNTGELFF
TRBV10-1	NA	TRBJ2-2	14	few	TGCGCCAGCAGTGAGATGAGGGACACCGGGGAGCTGTTTTTT	CASSEMRDTGELFF
TRBV4-1	NA	TRBJ2-5	15	NA	TGCGCCAGCAGCCAAGATCGAGGAGCCCAAGAGACCCAGTACTTC	CASSQDRGAQETQYF
TRBV28	TRBD2	TRBJ2-3	17	once	TGTGCCAGCAGCCTGGGACTAGCGGGAGGGCCCGCAGATACGCAGTATTTT	CASSLGLAGGPADTQYF
TRBV5-1	TRBD1	TRBJ2-2	15	NA	TGCGCCAGCAGCGCCGGGACAGAGAACACCGGGGAGCTGTTTTTT	CASSAGTENTGELFF
TRBV19	TRBD2	TRBJ2-1	16	once	TGTGCCAGTAGTTGGCGGGCTAGCGGGGTGAGCAATGAGCAGTTCTTC	CASSWRASGVSNEQFF
TRBV2	NA	TRBJ2-3	10	NA	TGTGCCAGCAGAGCCGGCCCGCAGTATTTT	CASRAGPQYF
TRBV4-1	NA	TRBJ2-7	14	NA	TGCGCCAGCAGCCAAGAAAGGGCAACGGGGGAGCAGTACTTC	CASSQERATGEQYF
TRBV5-6	NA	TRBJ2-1	15	few	TGTGCCAGCATCCAGGCCGGGGGCGCATACAATGAGCAGTTCTTC	CASIQAGGAYNEQFF
TRBV13	NA	TRBJ2-2	17	NA	TGTGCCAGCAGCTTAGGCCCGCCTCAGGGGAACACCGGGGAGCTGTTTTTT	CASSLGPPQGNTGELFF
TRBV19	NA	TRBJ1-2	14	NA	TGTGCCAGTAGTATAGAGGGCGGGGGGCAAGGCTACACCTTC	CASSIEGGGQGYTF
TRBV29-1	TRBD1	TRBJ2-7	13	few	TGCAGCGTCCGGACAGGGGTGGGTGACGAGCAGTACTTC	CSVRTGVGDEQYF
TRBV6-5	NA	TRBJ1-1	11	NA	TGTGCCAGCAGTTACTCAGGGGTAGCTTTCTTT	CASSYSGVAFF
TRBV11-2	NA	TRBJ1-5	13	NA	TGTGCCAGCAGCTTAGACCGTAATCAGCCCCAGCATTTT	CASSLDRNQPQHF
TRBV9	NA	TRBJ2-5	14	NA	TGTGCCAGCAGCGTAGACCCGGCGGGGGAGACCCAGTACTTC	CASSVDPAGETQYF
TRBV5-5	TRBD1	TRBJ1-2	16	once	TGTGCCAGCAGCTTGGCTCGGGCAGGGGGGCCTTATGGCTACACCTTC	CASSLARAGGPYGYTF
TRBV7-9	NA	TRBJ1-2	14	NA	TGTGCCAGCAGCAGAGACGGTACTAACTATGGCTACACCTTC	CASSRDGTNYGYTF
TRBV18	TRBD2	TRBJ2-1	16	few	TGTGCCAGCTCACCGTCGACTAGCGGAAGATTAAATGAGCAGTTCTTC	CASSPSTSGRLNEQFF
TRBV4-1	NA	TRBJ2-7	16	NA	TGCGCCAGCAGCCCTGAAAGGAGACAGAGCTCCTACGAGCAGTACTTC	CASSPERRQSSYEQYF
TRBV2	NA	TRBJ1-5	12	NA	TGTGCCAGCCGACCCCTGAATCAGCCCCAGCATTTT	CASRPLNQPQHF
TRBV4-2	TRBD1	TRBJ1-1	17	NA	TGTGCCAGCAGCCCTAGGACAGTTACAGGGGCCGCCACTGAAGCTTTCTTT	CASSPRTVTGAATEAFF
TRBV6-6	TRBD1	TRBJ2-2	13	NA	TGTGCCAGTCGGGACAGCAACACCGGGGAGCTGTTTTTT	CASRDSNTGELFF
TRBV2	NA	TRBJ2-2	16	few	TGTGCCAGCAGTGAAGAGGAGGGAACGGGCACCGGGGAGCTGTTTTTT	CASSEEEGTGTGELFF
TRBV21-1	NA	TRBJ2-7	15	NA	TGTGCCAGCTTCGGCTCCCCGAAAAGATTCTACGAGCAGTACTTC	CASFGSPKRFYEQYF
TRBV7-9	NA	TRBJ2-5	15	once	TGTGCCAGCAGCCCCAACCCCGGAAAGGTGGAGACCCAGTACTTC	CASSPNPGKVETQYF
TRBV6-5	TRBD1	TRBJ2-2	14	NA	TGTGCCAGCAGGCGACAGGGGGGCGGCGGGGAGCTGTTTTTT	CASRRQGGGGELFF
TRBV14	NA	TRBJ2-2	15	NA	TGTGCCAGCAGCCAAGATAGTAGCAGGGGCGGGGAGCTGTTTTTT	CASSQDSSRGGELFF
TRBV27	TRBD1	TRBJ2-7	14	NA	TGTGCCAGCAGTCCTCGACAGGGAATATACGAGCAGTACTTC	CASSPRQGIYEQYF
TRBV9	TRBD1	TRBJ1-4	17	NA	TGTGCCAGCAGCGGGACCACCACCGGGACAGGGATTGAAAAACTGTTTTTT	CASSGTTTGTGIEKLFF
TRBV5-1	NA	TRBJ2-3	17	NA	TGCGCCAGCAGCCCCAGGGACTCCAGGGGGGGTGCAGATACGCAGTATTTT	CASSPRDSRGGADTQYF
TRBV5-1	TRBD1	TRBJ2-6	18	NA	TGCGCCAGCAGCTTAGGGGACAGACCGAAGCCTGGGGCCAACGTCCTGACTTTC	CASSLGDRPKPGANVLTF
TRBV13	TRBD1	TRBJ1-5	13	once	TGTGCCAGCAGCCCCGGACAGGATCAGCCCCAGCATTTT	CASSPGQDQPQHF
TRBV10-1	TRBD2	TRBJ2-1	14	NA	TGCGCCAGCAGTGAGGGAACTAGCGGCAATGAGCAGTTCTTC	CASSEGTSGNEQFF
TRBV6-5	TRBD2	TRBJ2-5	13	once	TGTGCCAGCACCCCTAGCGGGAGAGAGACCCAGTACTTC	CASTPSGRETQYF
TRBV9	NA	TRBJ2-1	15	NA	TGTGCCAGCAGCGTAGACCAGGGCTTCTACAATGAGCAGTTCTTC	CASSVDQGFYNEQFF
TRBV6-5	NA	TRBJ1-1	14	NA	TGTGCCAGCAGTTATGGGGCACCGAACACTGAAGCTTTCTTT	CASSYGAPNTEAFF
TRBV7-9	NA	TRBJ1-2	15	NA	TGTGCCAGCCTTCGGATTACAGAGGCTTACTATGGCTACACCTTC	CASLRITEAYYGYTF
TRBV6-1	TRBD1	TRBJ2-1	18	NA	TGTGCCAGCAGTGCGTTTGGGACCGGGACAGCGGTCTACAATGAGCAGTTCTTC	CASSAFGTGTAVYNEQFF
TRBV9	NA	TRBJ1-2	13	NA	TGTGCCAGCAGCGGGTGGGAGGTGGATGGCTACACCTTC	CASSGWEVDGYTF
TRBV28	NA	TRBJ2-6	15	NA	TGTGCCAGCAGTTTACAGGGAGCTGGGGCCAACGTCCTGACTTTC	CASSLQGAGANVLTF
TRBV27	NA	TRBJ2-2	14	NA	TGTGCCAGCAGTTCGGTGGGGCGCAGCGGGGAGCTGTTTTTT	CASSSVGRSGELFF
TRBV5-1	TRBD2	TRBJ2-3	14	NA	TGCGCCAGCAGATTCGGGAGGGTCACAGATACGCAGTATTTT	CASRFGRVTDTQYF
TRBV5-1	NA	TRBJ2-7	16	medium-sized	TGCGCCAGCAGCTTGGACACTGGGACGGCCTCCTACGAGCAGTACTTC	CASSLDTGTASYEQYF
TRBV27	NA	TRBJ2-1	13	NA	TGTGCCAGCAGTCCAGCCGAGGCAGGCAGGTCGTTCTTC	CASSPAEAGRSFF
TRBV9	NA	TRBJ1-2	11	few	TGTGCCAGCACCACGTGGGGTGGCTACACCTTC	CASTTWGGYTF
TRBV9	NA	TRBJ2-1	16	once	TGTGCCAGCAGCCAAAATCGAGCGGGTTTTGGTCGGGAGCAGTTCTTC	CASSQNRAGFGREQFF
TRBV29-1	NA	TRBJ2-7	12	NA	TGCAGCGTAACCGGGCAGGGAGACGAGCAGTACTTC	CSVTGQGDEQYF
TRBV19	NA	TRBJ2-1	16	NA	TGTGCCAGTAGTATTGCCATACAGGGTATCTACAATGAGCAGTTCTTC	CASSIAIQGIYNEQFF